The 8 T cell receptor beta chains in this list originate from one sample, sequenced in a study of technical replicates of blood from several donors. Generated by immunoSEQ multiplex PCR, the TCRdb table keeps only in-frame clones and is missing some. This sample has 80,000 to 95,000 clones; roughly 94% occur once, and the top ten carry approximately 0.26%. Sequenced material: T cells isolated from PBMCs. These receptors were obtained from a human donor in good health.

The CDR3 is CSVPRTSGATDTQYF. The CDR3 DNA is TGCAGCGTACCGCGGACTAGCGGGGCCACAGATACGCAGTATTTT. The chain couples TRBV29-1 to TRBJ2-3; 12 bases are a match to TRBD2. There are 15 residues in the CDR3. The germline CDR1 and CDR2 sequences are SQVTM and ANQGSEA. Trimming cost V 6 bases and J 2 bases; bases outside gene matches: 6.

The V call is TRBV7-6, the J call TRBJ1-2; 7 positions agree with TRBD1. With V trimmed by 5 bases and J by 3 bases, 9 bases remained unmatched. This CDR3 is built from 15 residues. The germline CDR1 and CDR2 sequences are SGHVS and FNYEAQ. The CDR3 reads CASSALVDRDYGYTF. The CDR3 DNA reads TGTGCCAGCAGCGCTTTAGTCGACAGGGACTATGGCTACACCTTC.

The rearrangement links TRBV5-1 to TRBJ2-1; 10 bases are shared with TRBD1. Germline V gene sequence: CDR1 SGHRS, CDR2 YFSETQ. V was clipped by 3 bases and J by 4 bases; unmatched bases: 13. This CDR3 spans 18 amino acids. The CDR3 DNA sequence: TGCGCCAGCAGCTGGATGGGGACGACAGGGGGCTTATACAATGAGCAGTTCTTC. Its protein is CASSWMGTTGGLYNEQFF.

CDR3 in amino acids: CASSLLANADTQYF. The CDR3 DNA follows: TGCGCCAGCAGCTTGTTAGCGAACGCAGATACGCAGTATTTT. The rearrangement uses TRBV5-1 and TRBJ2-3; possibly TRBD2 for D (5 bases). Germline V gives CDR1 SGHRS, CDR2 YFSETQ. The CDR3 runs to 14 residues. Trimming shortened V by 1 base and J by 4 bases, and 10 bases separated the two germline ends.

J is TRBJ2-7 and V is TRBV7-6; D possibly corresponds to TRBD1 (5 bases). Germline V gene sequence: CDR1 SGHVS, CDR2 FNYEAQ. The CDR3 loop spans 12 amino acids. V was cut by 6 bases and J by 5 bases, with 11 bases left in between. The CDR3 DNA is TGTGCCAGCAGTCGAACAGGTGACGAGCAGTACTTC. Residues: CASSRTGDEQYF.

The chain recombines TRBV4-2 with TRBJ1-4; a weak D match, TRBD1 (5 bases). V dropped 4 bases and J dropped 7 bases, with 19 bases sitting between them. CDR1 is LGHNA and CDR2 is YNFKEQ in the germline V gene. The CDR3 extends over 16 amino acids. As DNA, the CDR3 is TGTGCCAGCAGCCTCACCCCGGGGACTTTTCGTGAAAAACTGTTTTTT. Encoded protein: CASSLTPGTFREKLFF.

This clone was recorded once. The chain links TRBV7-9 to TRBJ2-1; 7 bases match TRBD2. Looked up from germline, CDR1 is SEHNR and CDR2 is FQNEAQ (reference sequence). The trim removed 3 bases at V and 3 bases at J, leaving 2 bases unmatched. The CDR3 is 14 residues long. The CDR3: CASSFGGNYNEQFF. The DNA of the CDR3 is TGTGCCAGCAGCTTCGGGGGGAACTACAATGAGCAGTTCTTC.

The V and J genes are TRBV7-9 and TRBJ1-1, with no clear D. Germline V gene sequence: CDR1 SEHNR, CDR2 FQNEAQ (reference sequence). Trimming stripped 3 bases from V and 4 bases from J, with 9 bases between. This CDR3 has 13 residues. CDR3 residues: CASSLMNGTEAFF. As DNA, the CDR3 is TGTGCCAGCAGCTTGATGAACGGCACTGAAGCTTTCTTT.